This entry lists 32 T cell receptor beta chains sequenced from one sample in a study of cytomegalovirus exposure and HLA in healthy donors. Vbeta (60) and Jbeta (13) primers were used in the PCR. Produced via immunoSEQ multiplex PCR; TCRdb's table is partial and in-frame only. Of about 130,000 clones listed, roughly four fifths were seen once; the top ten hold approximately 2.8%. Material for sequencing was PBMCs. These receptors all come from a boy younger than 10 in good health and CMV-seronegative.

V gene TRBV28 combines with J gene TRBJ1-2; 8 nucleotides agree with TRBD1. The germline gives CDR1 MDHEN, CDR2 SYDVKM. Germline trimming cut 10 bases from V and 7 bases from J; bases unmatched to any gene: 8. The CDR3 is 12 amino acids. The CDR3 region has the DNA TGTGCCACCACGGACAGGGAGAGTGGCTACACCTTC. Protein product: CATTDRESGYTF.

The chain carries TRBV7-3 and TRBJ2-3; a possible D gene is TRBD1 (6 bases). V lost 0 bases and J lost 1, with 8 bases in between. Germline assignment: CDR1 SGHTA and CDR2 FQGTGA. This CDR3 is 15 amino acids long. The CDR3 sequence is CASSLTPGGTDTQYF. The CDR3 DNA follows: TGTGCCAGCAGCTTAACGCCAGGGGGCACAGATACGCAGTATTTT.

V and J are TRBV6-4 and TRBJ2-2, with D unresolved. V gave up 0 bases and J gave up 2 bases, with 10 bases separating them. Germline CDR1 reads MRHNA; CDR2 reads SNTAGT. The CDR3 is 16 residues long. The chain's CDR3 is CASSDSGLGNTGELFF. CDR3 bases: TGTGCCAGCAGTGACTCGGGCTTAGGCAACACCGGGGAGCTGTTTTTT.

The CDR3 reads CAISGRRRIPEAFF. The DNA of the CDR3 is TGTGCCATCTCAGGTAGGAGGCGTATCCCTGAAGCTTTCTTT. The chain joins TRBV13 to TRBJ1-1; no clear D. In germline, CDR1 is PRHDT, CDR2 FYEKMQ (reference sequence). The CDR3 spans 14 residues. Trimming shortened V by 10 bases and J by 6 bases, and 21 bases separated the two germline ends.

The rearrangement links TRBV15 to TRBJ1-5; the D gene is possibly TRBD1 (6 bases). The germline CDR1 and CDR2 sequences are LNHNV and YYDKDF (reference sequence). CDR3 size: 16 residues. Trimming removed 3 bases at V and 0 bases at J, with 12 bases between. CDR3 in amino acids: CATSRDRYNSNQPQHF. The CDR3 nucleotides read TGTGCCACCAGCAGGGACAGATATAATAGCAATCAGCCCCAGCATTTT.

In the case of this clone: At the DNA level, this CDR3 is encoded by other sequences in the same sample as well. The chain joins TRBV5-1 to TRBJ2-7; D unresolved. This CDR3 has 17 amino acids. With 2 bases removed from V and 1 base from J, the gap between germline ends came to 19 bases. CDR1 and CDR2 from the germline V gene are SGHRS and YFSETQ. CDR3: CASSLSPLSGLSYEQYV. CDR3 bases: TGCGCCAGCAGCTTATCCCCCTTAAGTGGGCTTTCCTACGAGCAGTACGTC.

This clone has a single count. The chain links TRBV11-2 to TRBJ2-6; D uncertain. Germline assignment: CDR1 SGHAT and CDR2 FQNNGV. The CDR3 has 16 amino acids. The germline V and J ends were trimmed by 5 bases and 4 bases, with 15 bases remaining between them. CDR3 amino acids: CASSALTSSGANVLTF. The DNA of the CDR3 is TGTGCCAGCAGCGCCCTAACGTCGAGCGGGGCCAACGTCCTGACTTTC.

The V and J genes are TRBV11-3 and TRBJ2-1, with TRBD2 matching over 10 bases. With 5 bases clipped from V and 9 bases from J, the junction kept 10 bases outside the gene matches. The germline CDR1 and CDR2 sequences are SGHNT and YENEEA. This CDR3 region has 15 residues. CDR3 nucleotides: TGTGCCAGCAGCGGGGGGAGCGGGAGGGCGGGTGAGCAGTTCTTC. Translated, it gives CASSGGSGRAGEQFF.

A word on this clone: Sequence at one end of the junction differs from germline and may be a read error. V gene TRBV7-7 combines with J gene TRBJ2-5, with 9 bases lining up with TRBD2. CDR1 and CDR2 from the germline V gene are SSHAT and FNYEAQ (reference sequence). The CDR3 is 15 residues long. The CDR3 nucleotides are TGTGCTAGCAGCTCGGGACTAGCTGGATCCGAGACCCAGTACTTC. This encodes CASSSGLAGSETQYF.

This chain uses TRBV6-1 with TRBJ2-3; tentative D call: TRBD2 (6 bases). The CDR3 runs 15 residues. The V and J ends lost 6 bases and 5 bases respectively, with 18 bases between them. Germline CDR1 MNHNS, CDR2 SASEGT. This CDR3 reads CASRPGGVLLDTQYF. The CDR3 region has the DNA TGTGCCAGCAGGCCTGGCGGGGTTTTATTAGATACGCAGTATTTT.

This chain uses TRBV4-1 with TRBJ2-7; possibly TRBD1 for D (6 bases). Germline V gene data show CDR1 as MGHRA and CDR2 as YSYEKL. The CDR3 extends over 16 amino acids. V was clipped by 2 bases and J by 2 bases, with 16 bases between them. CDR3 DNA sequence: TGCGCCAGCAGCCAATCACCGGCACAGGGCCCCTACGAGCAGTACTTC. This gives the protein CASSQSPAQGPYEQYF.

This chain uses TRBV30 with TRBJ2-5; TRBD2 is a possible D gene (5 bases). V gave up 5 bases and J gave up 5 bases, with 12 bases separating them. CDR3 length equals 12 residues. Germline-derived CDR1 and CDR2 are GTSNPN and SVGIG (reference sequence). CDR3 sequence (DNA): TGTGCCTGGTCTGGGGAGTCGGAGACCCAGTACTTC. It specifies CAWSGESETQYF.

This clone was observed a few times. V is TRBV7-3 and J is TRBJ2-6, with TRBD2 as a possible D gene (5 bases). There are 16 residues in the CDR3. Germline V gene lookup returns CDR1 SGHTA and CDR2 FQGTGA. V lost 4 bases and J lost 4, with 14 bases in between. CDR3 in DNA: TGTGCCAGCAGCTCGGACCCCCCGGGGGGGGCCAACGTCCTGACTTTC. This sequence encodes CASSSDPPGGANVLTF.

The CDR3 DNA reads as TGTGCCACCAGCAGAGATCTAGGGGGTGGAAACACCATATATTTT. Its protein product is CATSRDLGGGNTIYF. This chain uses TRBV15 with TRBJ1-3, with a weak D call TRBD1 (6 bases). CDR1 is LNHNV and CDR2 is YYDKDF in the germline V gene (reference sequence). This CDR3 contains 15 residues. V was cut by 0 bases and J by 3 bases, with 9 bases left in between.

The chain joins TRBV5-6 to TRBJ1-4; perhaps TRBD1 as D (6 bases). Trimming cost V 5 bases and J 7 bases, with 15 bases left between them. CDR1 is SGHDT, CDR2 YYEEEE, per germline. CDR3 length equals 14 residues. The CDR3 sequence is CASRMGAYGEKLFF. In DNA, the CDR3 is TGTGCCAGCAGGATGGGGGCCTATGGTGAAAAACTGTTTTTT.

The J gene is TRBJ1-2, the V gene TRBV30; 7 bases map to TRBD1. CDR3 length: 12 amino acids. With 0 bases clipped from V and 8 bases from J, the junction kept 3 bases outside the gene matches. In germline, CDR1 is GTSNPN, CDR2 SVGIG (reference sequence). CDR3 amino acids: CAWSVPGGGYTF. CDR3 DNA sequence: TGTGCCTGGAGTGTACCAGGGGGAGGCTACACCTTC.

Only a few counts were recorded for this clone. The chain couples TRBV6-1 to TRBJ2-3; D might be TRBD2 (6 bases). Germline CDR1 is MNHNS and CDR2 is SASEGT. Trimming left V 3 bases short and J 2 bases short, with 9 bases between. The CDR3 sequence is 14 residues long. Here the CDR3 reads CASSEVADTDTQYF. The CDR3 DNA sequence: TGTGCCAGCAGTGAGGTAGCGGACACAGATACGCAGTATTTT.

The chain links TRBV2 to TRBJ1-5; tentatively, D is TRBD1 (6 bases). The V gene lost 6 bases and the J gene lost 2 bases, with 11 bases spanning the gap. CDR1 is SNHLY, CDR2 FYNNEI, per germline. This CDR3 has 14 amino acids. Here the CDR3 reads CASRQGFRNQPQHF. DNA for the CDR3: TGTGCCAGCAGACAGGGTTTCCGCAATCAGCCCCAGCATTTT.

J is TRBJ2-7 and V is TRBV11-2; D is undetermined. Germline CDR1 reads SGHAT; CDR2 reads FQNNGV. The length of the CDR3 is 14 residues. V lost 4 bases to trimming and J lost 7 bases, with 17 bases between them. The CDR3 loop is CASSSRDNDWEQYV. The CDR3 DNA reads TGTGCCAGCAGCTCCAGAGACAACGACTGGGAGCAGTACGTC.

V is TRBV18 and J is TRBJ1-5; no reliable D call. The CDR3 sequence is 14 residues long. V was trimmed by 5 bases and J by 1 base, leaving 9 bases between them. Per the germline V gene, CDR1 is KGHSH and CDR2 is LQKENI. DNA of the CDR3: TGTGCCAGCTCAGCCACAGACAGCAATCAGCCCCAGCATTTT. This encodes CASSATDSNQPQHF.

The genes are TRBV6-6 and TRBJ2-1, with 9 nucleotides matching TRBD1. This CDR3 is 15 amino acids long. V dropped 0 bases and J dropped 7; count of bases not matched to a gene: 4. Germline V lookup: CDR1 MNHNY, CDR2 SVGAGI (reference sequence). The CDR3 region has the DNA TGTGCCAGCAGTTACTCGATGACAGGGGGGAATGAGCAGTTCTTC. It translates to CASSYSMTGGNEQFF.

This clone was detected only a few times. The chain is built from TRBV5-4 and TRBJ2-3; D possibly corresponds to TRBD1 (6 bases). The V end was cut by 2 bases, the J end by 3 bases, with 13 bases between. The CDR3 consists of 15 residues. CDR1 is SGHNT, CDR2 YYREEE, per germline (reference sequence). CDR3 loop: CASSFRGSGTDTQYF. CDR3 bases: TGTGCCAGCAGCTTTAGGGGGAGTGGGACAGATACGCAGTATTTT. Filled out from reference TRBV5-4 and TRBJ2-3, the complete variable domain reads ETGVTQSPTHLIKTRGQQVTLRCSSQSGHNTVSWYQQALGQGPQFIFQYYREEENGRGNFPPRFSGLQFPNYSSELNVNALELDDSALYLCASSFRGSGTDTQYFGPGTRLTVL.

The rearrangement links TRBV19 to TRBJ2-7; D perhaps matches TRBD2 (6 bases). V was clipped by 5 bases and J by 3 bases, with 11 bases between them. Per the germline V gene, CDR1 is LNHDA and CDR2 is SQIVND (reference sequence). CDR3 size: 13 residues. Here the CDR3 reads CASSLGGIYEQYF. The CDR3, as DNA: TGTGCCAGTAGTTTGGGGGGTATCTACGAGCAGTACTTC.

The CDR3 spells CAWSSGKTQYF. The CDR3 region has the DNA TGTGCCTGGAGTTCGGGGAAGACCCAGTACTTC. The V gene is TRBV30, the J gene TRBJ2-5, with D possibly TRBD2 on 5 matching bases. CDR1 and CDR2 from the germline V gene are GTSNPN and SVGIG (reference sequence). V was trimmed by 2 bases and J by 6 bases, leaving 7 bases between them. CDR3 length: 11 residues. Together with reference TRBV30 and TRBJ2-5, the CDR3 gives the full variable domain: SQTIHQWPATLVQPVGSPLSLECTVEGTSNPNLYWYRQAAGRGLQLLFYSVGIGQISSEVPQNLSASRPQDRQFILSSKKLLLSDSGFYLCAWSSGKTQYFGPGTRLLVL.

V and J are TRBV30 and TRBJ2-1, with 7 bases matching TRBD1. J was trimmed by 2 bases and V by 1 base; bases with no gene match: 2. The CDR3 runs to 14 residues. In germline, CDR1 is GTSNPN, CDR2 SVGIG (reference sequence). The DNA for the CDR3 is TGTGCCTGGAGTGAAGGGGGCACCTACAATGAGCAGTTCTTC. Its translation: CAWSEGGTYNEQFF.

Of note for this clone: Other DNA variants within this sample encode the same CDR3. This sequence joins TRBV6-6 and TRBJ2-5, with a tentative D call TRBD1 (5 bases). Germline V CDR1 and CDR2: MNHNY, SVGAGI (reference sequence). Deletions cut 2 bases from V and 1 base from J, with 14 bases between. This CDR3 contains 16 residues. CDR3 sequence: CASSYDAGNFQETQYF. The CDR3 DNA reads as TGTGCCAGCAGTTACGATGCAGGGAACTTCCAAGAGACCCAGTACTTC.

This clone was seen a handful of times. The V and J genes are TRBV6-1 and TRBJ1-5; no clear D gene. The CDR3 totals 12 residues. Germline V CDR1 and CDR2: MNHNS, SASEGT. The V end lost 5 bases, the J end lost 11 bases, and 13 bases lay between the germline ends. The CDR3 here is CASSKETRAQHF. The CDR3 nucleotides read TGTGCCAGCAGTAAGGAGACCCGGGCCCAGCATTTT.

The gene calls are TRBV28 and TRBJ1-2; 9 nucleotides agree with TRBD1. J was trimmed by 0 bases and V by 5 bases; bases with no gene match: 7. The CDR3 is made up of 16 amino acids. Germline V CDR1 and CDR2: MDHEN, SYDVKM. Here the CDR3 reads CASSKMDRGANYGYTF. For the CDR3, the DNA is TGTGCCAGCAGTAAAATGGACAGGGGAGCTAACTATGGCTACACCTTC.

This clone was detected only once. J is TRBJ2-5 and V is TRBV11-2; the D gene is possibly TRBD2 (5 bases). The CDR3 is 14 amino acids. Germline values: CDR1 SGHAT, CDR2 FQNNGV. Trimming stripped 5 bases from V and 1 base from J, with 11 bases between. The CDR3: CASSPPGSQETQYF. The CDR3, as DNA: TGTGCCAGCAGCCCTCCGGGAAGCCAAGAGACCCAGTACTTC.

CDR3 DNA: TGTGCCAGCGCCTCCGGGACTAGCGGATCCTACAATGAGCAGTTCTTC. It translates to CASASGTSGSYNEQFF. The rearrangement joins TRBV4-2 to TRBJ2-1, with 11 bases fitting TRBD2. Germline trimming cut 8 bases from V and 1 base from J; bases unmatched to any gene: 7. Germline CDR1 LGHNA, CDR2 YNFKEQ. The CDR3 extends over 16 amino acids.

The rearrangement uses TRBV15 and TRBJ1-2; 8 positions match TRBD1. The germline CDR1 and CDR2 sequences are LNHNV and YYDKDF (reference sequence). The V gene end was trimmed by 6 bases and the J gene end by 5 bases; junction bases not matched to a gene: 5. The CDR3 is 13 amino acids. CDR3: CATSPRTGYGYTF. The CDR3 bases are TGTGCCACCAGTCCTAGGACAGGGTATGGCTACACCTTC.

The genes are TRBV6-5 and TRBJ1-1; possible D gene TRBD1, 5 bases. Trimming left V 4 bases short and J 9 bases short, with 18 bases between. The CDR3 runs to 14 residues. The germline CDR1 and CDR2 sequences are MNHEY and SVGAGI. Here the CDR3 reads CASSLAPRQKKAFF. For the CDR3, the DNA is TGTGCCAGCAGTTTGGCGCCTCGACAGAAAAAAGCTTTCTTT.